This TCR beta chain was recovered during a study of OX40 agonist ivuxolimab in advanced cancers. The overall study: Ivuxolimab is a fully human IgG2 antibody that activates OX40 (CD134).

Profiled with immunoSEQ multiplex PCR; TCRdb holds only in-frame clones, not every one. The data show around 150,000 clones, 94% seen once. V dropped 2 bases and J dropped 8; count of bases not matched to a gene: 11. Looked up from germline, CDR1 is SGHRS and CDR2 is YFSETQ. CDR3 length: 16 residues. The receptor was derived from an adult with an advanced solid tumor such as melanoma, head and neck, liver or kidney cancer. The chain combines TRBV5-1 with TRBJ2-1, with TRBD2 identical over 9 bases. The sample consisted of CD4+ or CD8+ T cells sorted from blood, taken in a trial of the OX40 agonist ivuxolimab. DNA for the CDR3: TGCGCCAGCAGCTTAACGGGCGGGAGGGCCCTAGATGAGCAGTTCTTC. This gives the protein CASSLTGGRALDEQFF.